The following is a T cell receptor beta chain sequence with its context. Its antigen is undetermined. The sample belongs to a study of T-cell memory formation after mild COVID-19. Study background: In these data, TCR clusters were largely donor specific. Whole-study results and caveats: In second-wave clones peaking day 37, SARS-CoV-2 specificity remained unconfirmed. Some clones that responded were present in memory (sampled pre-infection), which suggests cross-reactive memory joined.

TCRdb reprocessed the 5' RACE reads via MiXCR and lists one record per CDR3 protein. The sample includes about 130,000 distinct CDR3 sequences, approximately 6.3% seen only once; the top ten take 2% to 2.5%. V lost 11 bases, J lost 7 bases, and 24 bases lay in between. CDR3 size: 15 residues. Germline V gene data show CDR1 as MNHEY and CDR2 as SMNVEV (reference sequence). The sequence came from an adult woman who had mild COVID-19 (a few samples of this study predate the infection). Cell type and time point are not known. The rearrangement joins TRBV27 to TRBJ1-5; D perhaps matches TRBD1 (5 bases). The source material was PBMCs or a T cell subset sorted from them (not recorded which). The CDR3 here is CAYRLGQGIGQPQHF. For the CDR3, the DNA is TGTGCCTATAGGCTCGGGCAGGGTATCGGGCAGCCCCAGCATTTT.